The sequence of this T cell receptor (beta chain) was determined in a study of T-cell reconstitution after alpha-beta-depleted transplantation in children. In regard to this clonotype: Antigen unknown.

The CDR3 loop spans 17 amino acids. Germline V gene lookup returns CDR1 SGHRS and CDR2 YFSETQ. V was cut by 2 bases and J by 2 bases, with 17 bases left in between. Study-wide results and caveats: From newly produced T cells came most of the T-cell counts and diversity one year after transplant. Approximately two months post-transplant, alpha-beta T cells reportedly originated from several hundred expanded graft clones. Diversity of TCRbeta at day 60 was high in some patients, arising from surviving recipient T cells and thymic progenitors.

Unique molecular identifiers were used to barcode this TCRbeta library. TCRdb processed the PCR reads anew with MiXCR; each CDR3 protein has one entry. This repertoire shows about 980,000 distinct CDR3 sequences, less than 30% found once; its top ten account for about 28%. This clonotype originated in a boy less than two years old who had a stem cell transplant for SCID, so the T cells may come from the graft donor. This specimen consisted of PBMCs, mostly from graft donor cells, obtained 360 days after TCRalphabeta/CD19-depleted stem cell transplant. This rearrangement joins TRBV5-1 to TRBJ2-1; D gene uncertain. The CDR3 DNA sequence: TGCGCCAGCAGCTTCGGCGGCGGTATACTAACCTACAATGAGCAGTTCTTC. Residues: CASSFGGGILTYNEQFF.